This T cell receptor (beta chain) was recovered during a study of blood T cell repertoires in COVID-19. Whole-study context: PBMCs, B-cell-depleted T cells, or T cells were the source of the cDNA or gDNA that made up the material.

The CDR3 is made up of 17 amino acids. Authors' processing steps: Reference gene primer amplification in the assay estimated nucleated cell counts. Assay used: immunoSEQ multiplex PCR; TCRdb lists only in-frame clones, some missing. For V, J and clone size, that table is used; D and trimming come from the DNA. The data hold about 160,000 clones, with approximately 86% observed a single time. Seattle patient enrollment occurred during active infection, with longitudinal follow-up thereafter. The source material was peripheral blood. The clonotype was recovered from a woman aged 40-49 years with COVID-19, enrolled during active disease. V gene TRBV21-1 combines with J gene TRBJ1-5. TRBV21-1 constitutes a pseudogene. The CDR3 sequence is CASSHLRCRYSNQPQHF. In DNA, the CDR3 is TGTGCCAGCAGCCATTTGCGATGTCGGTATAGCAATCAGCCCCAGCATTTT.